This T cell receptor beta chain was recovered during a study of OX40 agonist ivuxolimab in advanced cancers. Of note for this clone: Antigen: not known.

This CDR3 comprises 15 residues. J was trimmed by 7 bases and V by 0 bases; bases with no gene match: 4. Germline-derived CDR1 and CDR2 are LNHNV and YYDKDF (reference sequence). Produced via immunoSEQ multiplex PCR; TCRdb's table is partial and in-frame only. The sample lists 62,000 or so clones, around nine tenths occurring once. Study results and limitations: Relative to CD4+, CD8+ T cells held more expanded clones on average.

Material: CD4+ or CD8+ T cells sorted from blood, obtained in a trial of the OX40 agonist ivuxolimab. The clonotype originates from an adult with an advanced solid tumor such as melanoma, head and neck, liver or kidney cancer. The V call is TRBV15, the J call TRBJ1-5; 9 bases match TRBD1. CDR3 DNA sequence: TGTGCCACCAGCAGAGACGGGACAGGGAGCCAGCCCCAGCATTTT. It codes for CATSRDGTGSQPQHF.